What follows are 24 T cell receptor beta chains derived from one specimen sequenced in a study of blood T cell repertoires in COVID-19. Repertoires were generated with immunoSEQ multiplex PCR, while TCRdb's copy carries only in-frame clones and drops some. The data contain approximately 170,000 clones, roughly four fifths of them seen just once; the ten biggest clones take up roughly 2%. Sequencing was carried out using peripheral blood. These receptors were taken from a woman at least 80 years old with acute or convalescent COVID-19.

The V gene is TRBV5-5, the J gene TRBJ1-5, with TRBD1 as a possible D gene (6 bases). Germline values: CDR1 SGHKS, CDR2 YYEKEE (reference sequence). The CDR3 runs to 15 residues. The germline V and J ends were trimmed by 4 bases and 6 bases, with 17 bases remaining between them. In DNA, the CDR3 is TGTGCCAGCAGCCTTGTGGGGGGGCTCGGTCAGCCCCAGCATTTT. As protein: CASSLVGGLGQPQHF.

Only a few counts were recorded for this clone. V and J are TRBV11-2 and TRBJ1-1, with 7 nucleotides matching TRBD1. Unmatched junction bases numbered 8, after V lost 7 bases and J lost 0 bases. CDR1 SGHAT and CDR2 FQNNGV come from the germline V gene. This CDR3 is built from 15 residues. The CDR3 reads CASTSATGVNTEAFF. The CDR3 DNA follows: TGTGCCAGCACCTCTGCAACAGGGGTGAACACTGAAGCTTTCTTT.

The chain has TRBV5-1 and TRBJ2-7; 8 bases map to TRBD2. Losses at the gene ends were 0 bases for V and 2 bases for J; bases not matched to a gene: 4. Germline values: CDR1 SGHRS, CDR2 YFSETQ. CDR3 length: 15 amino acids. The CDR3, as DNA: TGCGCCAGCAGCTTGGAAGCGGGAGTTCCCTACGAGCAGTACTTC. This translates into CASSLEAGVPYEQYF. Full variable domain (missing parts from reference TRBV5-1 and TRBJ2-7): KAGVTQTPRYLIKTRGQQVTLSCSPISGHRSVSWYQQTPGQGLQFLFEYFSETQRNKGNFPGRFSGRQFSNSRSEMNVSTLELGDSALYLCASSLEAGVPYEQYFGPGTRLTVT.

In this sample, this clone turned up many times. The genes are TRBV28 and TRBJ1-1; D not certain. There are 11 residues in the CDR3. Germline V gene sequence: CDR1 MDHEN, CDR2 SYDVKM. Trimming took off 1 base at V and 8 bases at J, with 5 bases between the two ends. In DNA form, the CDR3 reads TGTGCCAGCAGTTTATATCAGGAAGCTTTCTTT. This gives the protein CASSLYQEAFF.

This clone appeared a few times. This chain links TRBV29-1 with TRBJ1-1; 9 bases are shared with TRBD1. Germline V gives CDR1 SQVTM, CDR2 ANQGSEA. CDR3 size: 11 residues. The V and J ends lost 7 bases and 10 bases, in that order; junction bases with no gene match: 7. The CDR3 reads CSATSQGAAFF. In nucleotides, the CDR3 is TGCAGCGCTACCTCACAGGGGGCAGCTTTCTTT.

In DNA, the CDR3 is TGTGCCAGCAGAGAGACAGGAATAATAGAAAAACTGTTTTTT. Protein sequence: CASRETGIIEKLFF. The chain uses TRBV6-6 and TRBJ1-4, with D possibly TRBD1 on 6 matching bases. CDR1 MNHNY and CDR2 SVGAGI come from the germline V gene (reference sequence). Trimming left V 6 bases short and J 8 bases short, with 16 bases between. The CDR3 has 14 residues.

The chain employs TRBV7-2 and TRBJ2-2; tentatively, D is TRBD2 (5 bases). This CDR3 has 14 residues. Trimming stripped 5 bases from V and 4 bases from J, with 11 bases between. The germline gives CDR1 SGHTA, CDR2 FQGNSA. This CDR3 is CASSQKRGTGELFF. The DNA of the CDR3 is TGTGCCAGCAGCCAGAAACGGGGCACCGGGGAGCTGTTTTTT.

The chain joins TRBV27 to TRBJ2-1; 10 nucleotides match TRBD2. Germline values: CDR1 MNHEY, CDR2 SMNVEV (reference sequence). There are 15 residues in the CDR3. With 3 bases clipped from V and 7 bases from J, the junction kept 6 bases outside the gene matches. The DNA of the CDR3 is TGTGCCAGCAGTTTGGGACTAGCGACAAAGAATGAGCAGTTCTTC. Amino acids: CASSLGLATKNEQFF.

The genes are TRBV7-9 and TRBJ2-3, with 8 bases that match TRBD2. This CDR3 contains 15 residues. Germline lookup yields CDR1 SEHNR and CDR2 FQNEAQ (reference sequence). V trimming: 4 bases; J trimming: 4 bases; junction bases outside the gene matches: 7. CDR3 residues: CASSSMGLGADTQYF. For the CDR3, the DNA is TGTGCCAGCAGCTCGATGGGACTAGGAGCAGATACGCAGTATTTT.

This clone has more than one count but fewer than ten. This sequence joins TRBV9 and TRBJ1-3; D not resolved. CDR1 and CDR2 (germline): SGDLS, YYNGEE. The CDR3 totals 15 residues. The V end lost 0 bases, the J end lost 0 bases, and 7 bases lay between the germline ends. CDR3 residues: CASSVDPSSGNTIYF. Written as DNA, the CDR3 is TGTGCCAGCAGCGTAGACCCGAGCTCTGGAAACACCATATATTTT.

In the case of this clone: The sample holds other DNA sequences that translate to the same CDR3. V and J are TRBV7-2 and TRBJ2-6, with D perhaps TRBD1 (6 bases). V dropped 2 bases and J dropped 2 bases, with 7 bases sitting between them. The CDR3 length is 15 residues. In germline, CDR1 is SGHTA, CDR2 FQGNSA. Written as DNA, the CDR3 is TGTGCCAGCAGCTTACAGGGGCCTGGGGCCAACGTCCTGACTTTC. This encodes CASSLQGPGANVLTF. The full variable domain, rest sourced from reference TRBV7-2 and TRBJ2-6, is GAGVSQSPSNKVTEKGKDVELRCDPISGHTALYWYRQSLGQGLEFLIYFQGNSAPDKSGLPSDRFSAERTGGSVSTLTIQRTQQEDSAVYLCASSLQGPGANVLTFGAGSRLTVL.

CDR3 loop: CASSLASAISGNEETQYF. The CDR3 nucleotides are TGTGCCAGCAGCTTAGCGTCGGCAATTAGCGGGAACGAGGAGACCCAGTACTTC. This chain connects TRBV11-2 to TRBJ2-5; 8 bases line up with TRBD2. CDR1 and CDR2 from the germline V gene are SGHAT and FQNNGV. Trimming at V came to 1 base and at J to 5 bases, leaving 15 bases not matched to a gene. This CDR3 region has 18 residues.

The chain couples TRBV30 to TRBJ2-1, with 14 bases that match TRBD2. The germline V gene has CDR1 GTSNPN and CDR2 SVGIG (reference sequence). J lost 0 bases, V lost 5 bases, and 9 bases had no gene match. The CDR3 runs 18 residues. CDR3 sequence: CAWGRGTSGRTSYNEQFF. CDR3 DNA: TGTGCCTGGGGACGCGGGACTAGCGGGAGAACCTCCTACAATGAGCAGTTCTTC.

The chain links TRBV2 to TRBJ1-4; 7 bases are shared with TRBD1. The CDR3 sequence is 14 residues long. The V and J ends lost 6 bases and 4 bases, in that order; junction bases with no gene match: 5. The germline V gene has CDR1 SNHLY and CDR2 FYNNEI. CDR3 residues: CASSRDSSNEKLFF. The CDR3 DNA reads TGTGCCAGCAGCCGGGACAGCAGTAATGAAAAACTGTTTTTT.

The J gene is TRBJ1-1, the V gene TRBV4-3; 8 bases are shared with TRBD1. Per the germline V gene, CDR1 is LGHNA and CDR2 is YSLEER. The junction had 3 bases not matched to a gene; V was cut back by 0 bases and J by 9 bases. This CDR3 has 13 amino acids. Here the CDR3 reads CASSQDRGLKAFF. In DNA form, the CDR3 reads TGCGCCAGCAGCCAAGACAGGGGGCTTAAAGCTTTCTTT.

This clone was observed a single time. The genes are TRBV24-1 and TRBJ1-5; D unresolved. V shed 4 bases and J shed 5 bases, with 14 bases lying between them. Germline V gives CDR1 KGHDR, CDR2 SFDVKD. The CDR3 extends over 15 amino acids. CDR3 sequence (DNA): TGTGCCACCAGTGACGGAACAGCGAGGGATCAGCCCCAGCATTTT. This codes for CATSDGTARDQPQHF.

This chain links TRBV18 with TRBJ2-5; D ambiguous. The germline V gene has CDR1 KGHSH and CDR2 LQKENI. The CDR3 spans 12 residues. Trimming removed 6 bases at V and 1 base at J, with 6 bases between. The CDR3 DNA sequence: TGTGCCAGCTCCCCCGGCCAAGAGACCCAGTACTTC. It codes for CASSPGQETQYF. Supplemented by reference TRBV18 and TRBJ2-5, the full variable domain reads NAGVMQNPRHLVRRRGQEARLRCSPMKGHSHVYWYRQLPEEGLKFMVYLQKENIIDESGMPKERFSAEFPKEGPSILRIQQVVRGDSAAYFCASSPGQETQYFGPGTRLLVL.

The CDR3 sequence: CASSQVKTGFGGELFF. The DNA for the CDR3 is TGTGCCAGCAGCCAAGTAAAGACAGGGTTCGGCGGGGAGCTGTTTTTT. The genes are TRBV5-4 and TRBJ2-2; 7 bases line up with TRBD1. After removal of 4 bases from V and 7 bases from J, the junction contained 13 bases not matched to a gene. The germline V gene has CDR1 SGHNT and CDR2 YYREEE (reference sequence). This CDR3 is 16 amino acids long.

CDR3 DNA: TGTGCCAGTAGTGTATACACAGGGGCTGGAAACACCATATATTTT. It yields the protein CASSVYTGAGNTIYF. The V call is TRBV19, the J call TRBJ1-3; the match to TRBD1 covers 7 bases. This CDR3 has 15 amino acids. The junction had 6 bases not matched to a gene; V was cut back by 5 bases and J by 2 bases. Germline V gene data show CDR1 as LNHDA and CDR2 as SQIVND (reference sequence).

V gene TRBV25-1 combines with J gene TRBJ1-1; the D is unclear. This CDR3 region has 14 residues. Germline V lookup: CDR1 MGHDK, CDR2 SYGVNS. Trimming removed 7 bases from V and 0 bases from J, with 12 bases in between. CDR3 sequence: CASMGGPMNTEAFF. As DNA, the CDR3 is TGTGCCAGCATGGGAGGACCGATGAACACTGAAGCTTTCTTT.

V is TRBV10-3 and J is TRBJ2-7, with TRBD2 matching 7 bases. This CDR3 has 12 amino acids. Looked up from germline, CDR1 is ENHRY and CDR2 is SYGVKD. V trimming: 10 bases; J trimming: 4 bases; junction bases outside the gene matches: 7. DNA for the CDR3: TGTGCCACCGGGCGGGGGTCTTACGAGCAGTACTTC. Its translation: CATGRGSYEQYF.

The chain links TRBV9 to TRBJ2-7; D is possibly TRBD2 (5 bases). Germline CDR1 reads SGDLS; CDR2 reads YYNGEE. Trimming removed 2 bases from V and 2 bases from J, with 11 bases in between. The CDR3 has 14 amino acids. The chain's CDR3 is CASSVDSLAYEQYF. Written as DNA, the CDR3 is TGTGCCAGCAGCGTGGACTCCCTCGCCTACGAGCAGTACTTC.

This chain connects TRBV24-1 to TRBJ2-7; 10 nucleotides match TRBD1. The CDR3 loop spans 14 amino acids. Trimming took 4 bases from V and 5 from J; bases not matched to a gene: 4. The V gene's germline CDR1 is KGHDR and CDR2 SFDVKD. The CDR3 region has the DNA TGTGCCACCAGTGAGCAGACAGGGGGCAACGAGCAGTACTTC. Translating it yields CATSEQTGGNEQYF.

The chain is built from TRBV9 and TRBJ1-6; 7 bases line up with TRBD1. Trimming at V came to 4 bases and at J to 7 bases, leaving 11 bases not matched to a gene. Per the germline V gene, CDR1 is SGDLS and CDR2 is YYNGEE. The CDR3 is 16 amino acids. The CDR3 protein is CASSPNPRDRNSPLHF. DNA of the CDR3: TGTGCCAGCAGCCCTAATCCCCGGGACAGAAATTCACCCCTCCACTTT.